These 2 T cell receptor beta chains were sequenced from one sample in a study of T cell changes during pregnancy in multiple sclerosis. Generated by immunoSEQ multiplex PCR, the TCRdb table keeps only in-frame clones and is missing some. The table lists 55,000 or so clones, 92% of them singletons. The material was CD4+ T cells from peripheral blood mononuclear cells, obtained after pregnancy. The receptor set was obtained from a female donor with multiple sclerosis, enrolled in a pregnancy study.

This chain connects TRBV7-2 to TRBJ2-3, with D perhaps TRBD2 (6 bases). The CDR3 is 11 amino acids. Germline assignment: CDR1 SGHTA and CDR2 FQGNSA. Deletions cut 8 bases from V and 8 bases from J, with 11 bases between. CDR3 amino acids: CASGGLITQYF. The CDR3 DNA reads TGTGCCAGCGGAGGGCTCATTACGCAGTATTTT.

The genes are TRBV21-1 and TRBJ2-7; no DNA check was done on the table's D call, TRBD1. TRBV21-1 has pseudogene status. The CDR3 has 15 residues. For the CDR3, the DNA is TGTGCCAGCAGCGGCTCCAGGGGTGGGTCCTACGAGCAGTACTTC. Amino acid sequence: CASSGSRGGSYEQYF.